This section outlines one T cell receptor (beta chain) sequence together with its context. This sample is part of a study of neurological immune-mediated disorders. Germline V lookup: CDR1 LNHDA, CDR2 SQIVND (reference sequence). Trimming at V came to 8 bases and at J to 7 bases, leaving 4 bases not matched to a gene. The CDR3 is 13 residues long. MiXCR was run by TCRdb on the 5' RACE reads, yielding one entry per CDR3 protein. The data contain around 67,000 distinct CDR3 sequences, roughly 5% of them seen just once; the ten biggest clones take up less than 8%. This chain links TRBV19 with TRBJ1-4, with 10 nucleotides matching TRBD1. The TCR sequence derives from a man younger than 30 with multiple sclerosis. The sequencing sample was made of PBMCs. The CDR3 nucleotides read TGTGCCAGTGCGGGACAGGGGACTGAAAAACTGTTTTTT. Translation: CASAGQGTEKLFF.